This entry features one T cell receptor beta chain sequence. Antigen: not known. This sample was taken from a study of shared clonotypes between healthy human individuals. Study-wide results and caveats: The naive CD4 repertoires of a handful of donors were compared, and approximately 5% of clonotypes were shared.

Assay: immunoSEQ multiplex PCR; the TCRdb copy retains only in-frame clones and omits some. The data show some 1.5 million clones, more than 95% seen once. The sample consisted of naive CD4+ T cells sorted from blood. Subset noted: CD45RA+ positively selected. The receptor was derived from a man aged 30 to 39 in good health.

The CDR3: CASSFSGSAYNEQFF. CDR3 bases: TGTGCCAGCAGTTTTAGCGGGAGCGCCTACAATGAGCAGTTCTTC. The V gene is TRBV27, the J gene TRBJ2-1, with 9 bases fitting TRBD2. Trimming cost V 3 bases and J 2 bases; bases outside gene matches: 2. CDR3 length: 15 residues. Germline V lookup: CDR1 MNHEY, CDR2 SMNVEV (reference sequence).